These 17 T cell receptor beta chains share one sample of origin, sequenced in a study of T cell responses to AZD1222 COVID-19 vaccine. Data came from immunoSEQ multiplex PCR; TCRdb stores just in-frame clones and leaves some out. The sample carries 110,000 or so clones, approximately 86% recorded once. The specimen comprised peripheral blood, sampled on day 0 of MenACWY control vaccination. The receptors stem from an adult in good health.

The V call is TRBV4-1, the J call TRBJ2-7; 8 bases fit TRBD2. The CDR3 extends over 15 amino acids. Germline V gene lookup returns CDR1 MGHRA and CDR2 YSYEKL. V lost 4 bases, J lost 0 bases, and 5 bases stayed unmatched. The CDR3 sequence is CASSRLLADSYEQYF. CDR3 nucleotide sequence: TGCGCCAGCAGCCGACTACTAGCGGACTCCTACGAGCAGTACTTC.

J is TRBJ1-1 and V is TRBV29-1; D not certain. V lost 4 bases and J lost 4, with 13 bases in between. The CDR3 runs 13 residues. Germline-derived CDR1 and CDR2 are SQVTM and ANQGSEA. The CDR3 DNA is TGCAGCGTTGGTAGGGAGGTAGGCACTGAAGCTTTCTTT. It is translated as CSVGREVGTEAFF.

The gene calls are TRBV30 and TRBJ2-7, with TRBD1 matching over 10 bases. Germline-derived CDR1 and CDR2 are GTSNPN and SVGIG (reference sequence). Trimming removed 3 bases from V and 7 bases from J; junction bases left unmatched: 3. The CDR3 totals 12 residues. The CDR3 DNA reads as TGTGCCTGGAGCCGACAGGGGGCAGAGCAGTACTTC. Its translation: CAWSRQGAEQYF.

The rearrangement links TRBV29-1 to TRBJ1-2; D not resolved. CDR1 is SQVTM, CDR2 ANQGSEA, per germline. The CDR3 is made up of 14 amino acids. Trimming cost V 6 bases and J 8 bases, with 22 bases left between them. The DNA of the CDR3 is TGCAGCGTGGAAAGACCTGACGCCCCGGACGGCTACACCTTC. Its translation: CSVERPDAPDGYTF.

The chain couples TRBV9 to TRBJ1-3; tentatively, D is TRBD1 (5 bases). V gave up 4 bases and J gave up 0 bases, with 14 bases separating them. This CDR3 has 16 residues. Germline assignment: CDR1 SGDLS and CDR2 YYNGEE. CDR3 sequence: CASSTQDVYSGNTIYF. CDR3 nucleotides: TGTGCCAGCAGCACACAGGACGTCTACTCTGGAAACACCATATATTTT.

The V call is TRBV5-1, the J call TRBJ2-1; TRBD1 matches at 9 bases. The germline V gene has CDR1 SGHRS and CDR2 YFSETQ. The CDR3 spans 15 residues. V gave up 7 bases and J gave up 3 bases; unmatched junction bases: 8. The CDR3 spells CASCSWDRDYNEQFF. The CDR3 region has the DNA TGCGCCAGCTGTTCCTGGGACAGGGACTACAATGAGCAGTTCTTC.

This chain links TRBV6-5 with TRBJ1-2; no firm D call. V lost 4 bases to trimming and J lost 4 bases, with 13 bases between them. The germline V gene encodes CDR1 MNHEY and CDR2 SVGAGI. The CDR3 sequence is 14 residues long. The CDR3 DNA reads as TGTGCCAGCAGTTCTAGGCCCAGATTCTATGGCTACACCTTC. It translates to CASSSRPRFYGYTF.

Here the CDR3 reads CASSLSGDEQFF. The CDR3 nucleotides read TGTGCCAGCAGCTTGAGCGGGGACGAGCAGTTCTTC. The chain employs TRBV5-5 and TRBJ2-1; TRBD2 matches 7 bases. Germline-derived CDR1 and CDR2 are SGHKS and YYEKEE (reference sequence). The ends lost 1 base at V and 10 bases at J; junction bases unmatched: 2. The CDR3 consists of 12 residues.

The V and J genes are TRBV18 and TRBJ2-7; D gene ambiguous. Germline lookup yields CDR1 KGHSH and CDR2 LQKENI. This CDR3 has 13 residues. V lost 1 base and J lost 1, with 5 bases in between. CDR3 sequence: CASSPQSSYEQYF. DNA for the CDR3: TGTGCCAGCTCACCACAGTCATCCTACGAGCAGTACTTC.

The genes are TRBV19 and TRBJ1-2; no reliable D call. V lost 3 bases to trimming and J lost 6 bases, with 14 bases between them. The CDR3 contains 14 residues. CDR1 is LNHDA and CDR2 is SQIVND in the germline V gene (reference sequence). In DNA form, the CDR3 reads TGTGCCAGTAGTATCCCTCTTTTGGTAGATGGCTACACCTTC. It is translated as CASSIPLLVDGYTF.

The V call is TRBV5-1, the J call TRBJ1-2; D may be TRBD1 (5 bases). V lost 3 bases to trimming and J lost 2 bases, with 14 bases between them. The length of the CDR3 is 15 residues. Germline lookup yields CDR1 SGHRS and CDR2 YFSETQ. Here the CDR3 DNA reads TGCGCCAGCAGCTCGGATTACGGGGGGAACTATGGCTACACCTTC. As protein: CASSSDYGGNYGYTF.

This clone was counted once. The rearrangement uses TRBV5-1 and TRBJ2-7, with 7 bases that match TRBD1. The CDR3 length is 15 residues. Germline CDR1 reads SGHRS; CDR2 reads YFSETQ. The V segment lost 2 bases and the J segment 3 bases; nucleotides outside the gene matches: 8. The CDR3 loop is CASSLFGQEVYEQYF. CDR3 DNA: TGCGCCAGCAGCTTATTCGGACAGGAGGTCTACGAGCAGTACTTC.

This chain joins TRBV4-2 and TRBJ2-7; 8 positions match TRBD2. The CDR3 has 14 residues. Per germline, CDR1 LGHNA and CDR2 YNFKEQ. The V gene end was trimmed by 3 bases and the J gene end by 3 bases; junction bases not matched to a gene: 4. CDR3 DNA: TGTGCCAGCAGCCAGGAGCGGGAGCTCTACGAGCAGTACTTC. Its protein product is CASSQERELYEQYF.

The chain couples TRBV14 to TRBJ2-5; no clear D. The CDR3 has 13 residues. The V end was cut by 1 base, the J end by 4 bases, with 7 bases between. Germline CDR1 SGHDN, CDR2 FVKESK. The CDR3 coding sequence is TGTGCCAGCAGCCAAGGGTTGGGAGAGACCCAGTACTTC. Amino acids: CASSQGLGETQYF. Full variable domain (remainder filled in from reference TRBV14 and TRBJ2-5): EAGVTQFPSHSVIEKGQTVTLRCDPISGHDNLYWYRRVMGKEIKFLLHFVKESKQDESGMPNNRFLAERTGGTYSTLKVQPAELEDSGVYFCASSQGLGETQYFGPGTRLLVL.

On this clone itself: The junction shows a germline mismatch at one end, possibly a read error. The V call is TRBV29-1, the J call TRBJ1-4, with D unresolved. The CDR3 is 12 amino acids. Germline values: CDR1 SQVTM, CDR2 ANQGSEA. This CDR3 is CSAERGLGKLFF. The CDR3 DNA follows: TGCAGCGCTGAAAGAGGATTAGGAAAACTGTTTTTT.

The rearrangement uses TRBV6-2 or TRBV6-3 and TRBJ2-3; 12 bases line up with TRBD2. The V and J ends lost 2 bases and 2 bases, in that order; junction bases with no gene match: 5. The CDR3 spans 17 residues. Germline CDR1 reads MNHEY; CDR2 reads SVGEGT. Here the CDR3 DNA reads TGTGCCAGCAGTTACAATAGACTAGCGGGGGACACAGATACGCAGTATTTT. Its translation: CASSYNRLAGDTDTQYF.

This rearrangement joins TRBV7-9 to TRBJ2-7, with 7 bases lining up with TRBD1. V lost 4 bases and J lost 5; bases outside the gene matches: 8. The germline V gene encodes CDR1 SEHNR and CDR2 FQNEAQ (reference sequence). The CDR3 runs 14 residues. The CDR3: CASSWDSAADEQYF. CDR3 DNA sequence: TGTGCCAGCAGCTGGGACAGTGCCGCCGACGAGCAGTACTTC.